The 22 T cell receptor beta chains below all came from one sample that was sequenced in a study of monozygotic twins with inflammatory bowel disease. Following a re-call of the 5' RACE reads, TCRdb has one entry per CDR3 protein and lacks DNA. Its table records some 150,000 distinct CDR3 sequences. Material: blood. The receptors were sampled from a human donor with ulcerative colitis or Crohn's disease, or a healthy co-twin of an affected twin (not recorded which).

The chain couples TRBV20-1 to TRBJ1-1. CDR1 is DFQATT and CDR2 is SNEGSKA in the germline V gene (reference sequence). This CDR3 is 14 amino acids long. The CDR3 here is CSARDRNSGPEAFF.

The chain recombines TRBV20-1 with TRBJ1-6; TCRdb lists TRBD1, though no DNA is available to test this call. Looked up from germline, CDR1 is DFQATT and CDR2 is SNEGSKA (reference sequence). The CDR3 length is 15 residues. CDR3 residues: CSAKPPGQGNSPLHF.

The chain recombines TRBV11-2 with TRBJ2-7; TCRdb selects TRBD2, and the lack of DNA leaves this call unchecked. This CDR3 is 14 amino acids long. In germline, CDR1 is SGHAT, CDR2 FQNNGV. The CDR3 sequence: CASSPPDSPYEQYF.

This rearrangement joins TRBV5-4 to TRBJ1-3; there is no DNA to check the TCRdb D call of TRBD1. The germline V gene has CDR1 SGHNT and CDR2 YYREEE (reference sequence). The CDR3 is made up of 14 amino acids. The CDR3 sequence: CASSLTGHGNTIYF. Full variable domain (rest looked up from reference TRBV5-4 and TRBJ1-3): ETGVTQSPTHLIKTRGQQVTLRCSSQSGHNTVSWYQQALGQGPQFIFQYYREEENGRGNFPPRFSGLQFPNYSSELNVNALELDDSALYLCASSLTGHGNTIYFGEGSWLTVV.

The genes are TRBV18 and TRBJ2-7. This CDR3 is built from 12 residues. The germline V gene has CDR1 KGHSH and CDR2 LQKENI. CDR3 protein: CASSPIEDEQYF.

The V gene is TRBV10-3, the J gene TRBJ1-1. This CDR3 has 13 amino acids. Germline CDR1 and CDR2: ENHRY and SYGVKD. The CDR3 here is CAIKGTLNTEAFF.

The rearrangement uses TRBV29-1 and TRBJ1-2. From germline, CDR1 is SQVTM and CDR2 ANQGSEA. The CDR3 covers 11 residues. This CDR3 reads CSVEGGYGYTF.

This chain uses TRBV5-1 with TRBJ2-3; with no DNA, the TCRdb D assignment of TRBD1 cannot be verified. Germline CDR1 is SGHRS and CDR2 is YFSETQ. The CDR3 is 16 amino acids. The chain's CDR3 is CASSPPGGTNTDTQYF.

This chain's CDR3 is CASSPREGARVTDTQYF. V and J are TRBV5-6 and TRBJ2-3; the D call of TRBD1 rests on TCRdb alone, since no DNA is present to check it. The CDR3 sequence is 17 residues long. From germline, CDR1 is SGHDT and CDR2 YYEEEE.

The rearrangement links TRBV20-1 to TRBJ2-4; as DNA is missing, the TRBD1 call by TCRdb cannot be tested. CDR3 length: 13 amino acids. Germline CDR1 reads DFQATT; CDR2 reads SNEGSKA (reference sequence). The CDR3 loop reads CSARGEGQNIQYF.

The CDR3 protein is CASSLEAGREKLFF. The chain uses TRBV7-2 and TRBJ1-4. Looked up from germline, CDR1 is SGHTA and CDR2 is FQGNSA. The CDR3 has 14 residues.

V usage is TRBV5-1 and J usage is TRBJ2-7; the D gene TCRdb calls, TRBD1, cannot be checked with no DNA. CDR1 SGHRS and CDR2 YFSETQ come from the germline V gene. The CDR3 has 13 residues. The CDR3 here is CASSLASGREQYF.

J is TRBJ2-7 and V is TRBV12-3 or TRBV12-4. This CDR3 has 14 residues. The CDR3 reads CASSYTGALYEQYF.

V and J are TRBV5-1 and TRBJ2-1; the TCRdb D gene call, TRBD1, has no DNA to confirm it. CDR1 is SGHRS, CDR2 YFSETQ, per germline. The CDR3 is 15 amino acids. CDR3 protein: CASSLDGGSYNEQFF.

The chain employs TRBV7-9 and TRBJ1-1. Germline V lookup: CDR1 SEHNR, CDR2 FQNEAQ (reference sequence). The CDR3 totals 14 residues. The CDR3 spells CASSWAEGNTEAFF.

The V call is TRBV5-1, the J call TRBJ1-4. Germline V lookup: CDR1 SGHRS, CDR2 YFSETQ. CDR3 length: 15 amino acids. The CDR3 loop is CASSYLGSEIEKLFF.

This chain connects TRBV5-1 to TRBJ2-5; TCRdb's assignment of TRBD1 cannot be checked, as there is no DNA. Germline V gives CDR1 SGHRS, CDR2 YFSETQ. The CDR3 has 15 amino acids. The CDR3 spells CASSLGGGNQETQYF.

The chain carries TRBV7-2 and TRBJ2-7; TCRdb designates TRBD2, a call that cannot be tested without DNA. The CDR3 contains 16 residues. CDR1 and CDR2 from the germline V gene are SGHTA and FQGNSA. The CDR3 region is CASSLVLAGGVFEQYF.

The rearrangement links TRBV6-5 to TRBJ2-7. The germline V gene encodes CDR1 MNHEY and CDR2 SVGAGI. CDR3 size: 14 residues. The CDR3 region is CASSYEPGPYEQYF.

This rearrangement joins TRBV3-1 to TRBJ2-1. CDR3 length: 14 residues. Germline V lookup: CDR1 LGHDT, CDR2 YNNKEL (reference sequence). CDR3 protein: CASSQERMMGEQFF.

CDR3 region: CASSYIGAQGSKNGYTF. V and J are TRBV6-5 and TRBJ1-2; TCRdb designates TRBD1, a call that cannot be tested without DNA. The length of the CDR3 is 17 residues. Germline CDR1 is MNHEY and CDR2 is SVGAGI.

This chain links TRBV19 with TRBJ1-1. Germline CDR1 is LNHDA and CDR2 is SQIVND (reference sequence). The CDR3 has 11 residues. CDR3 loop: CASSIDTEAFF.